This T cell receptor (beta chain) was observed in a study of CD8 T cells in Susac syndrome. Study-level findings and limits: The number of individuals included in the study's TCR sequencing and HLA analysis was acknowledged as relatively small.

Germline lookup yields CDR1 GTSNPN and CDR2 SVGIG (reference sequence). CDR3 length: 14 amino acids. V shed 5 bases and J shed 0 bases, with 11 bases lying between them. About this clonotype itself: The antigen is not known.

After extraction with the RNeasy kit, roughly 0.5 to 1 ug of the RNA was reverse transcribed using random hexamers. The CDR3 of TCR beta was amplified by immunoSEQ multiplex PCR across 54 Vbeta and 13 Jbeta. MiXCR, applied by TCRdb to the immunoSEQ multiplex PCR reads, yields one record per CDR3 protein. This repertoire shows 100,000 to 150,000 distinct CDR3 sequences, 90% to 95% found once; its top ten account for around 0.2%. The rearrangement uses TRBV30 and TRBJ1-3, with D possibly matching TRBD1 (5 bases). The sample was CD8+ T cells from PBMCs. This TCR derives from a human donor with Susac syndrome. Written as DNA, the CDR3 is TGTGCCTGGGGGACGGGAGTCTCTGGAAACACCATATATTTT. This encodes CAWGTGVSGNTIYF.